This TCR beta chain is drawn from a study of T-cell reconstitution after alpha-beta-depleted transplantation in children. Study-wide points: Expanded graft clones, several hundred of them, were reportedly the source of alpha-beta T cells about two months after transplant. High day-60 TCRbeta diversity in some patients came from surviving recipient T cells and thymic progenitors. Among T cells one year after transplant, newly produced cells accounted for most counts and diversity.

The CDR3 runs to 15 residues. Germline V gives CDR1 DFQATT, CDR2 SNEGSKA (reference sequence). The germline V and J ends were trimmed by 2 bases and 3 bases, with 13 bases remaining between them. Unique molecular identifiers featured in how the TCRbeta library was prepared. TCRdb re-called the PCR reads with MiXCR, one entry per CDR3 protein. This sample has about 300,000 distinct CDR3 sequences, with roughly 7.8% found just once. This clonotype was detected ten times or more. Its specificity is not known. The specimen comprised peripheral blood, sampled 360 days after TCRalphabeta/CD19-depleted stem cell transplant. The V call is TRBV20-1, the J call TRBJ2-2; the D gene could be TRBD1 or TRBD2 (5 bases each). This sequence originates from a female patient under 10 years old who had a stem cell transplant for Fanconi anemia, so the T cells may come from the graft donor. CDR3 amino acids: CSARRGGSDTGELFF. The CDR3 DNA sequence: TGCAGTGCTAGACGTGGGGGTTCCGACACCGGGGAGCTGTTTTTT.